The T cell receptor beta chain under discussion was sequenced for a study of blood T cell repertoires in COVID-19 (TCRdb year 2020). General notes on the study: Collaborator samples came from the United States, Italy and Spain and covered acute and convalescent phases of COVID-19. Samples were obtained from the ongoing ImmuneRACE study (first 160 participants) and from over a thousand subjects provided by 6 global collaborators. Where HLA class I and class II types were available, the types were taken from metadata supplied by the sample provider, not from assay-based typing. Nearly every sample came with metadata listing a de-identified subject ID, COVID-19 status, age in years and sex. The prospective study material was composed of cDNA or gDNA derived from T cells, B-cell-depleted T cells, or PBMCs. Deeply sampled blood TCRbeta repertoires from subjects exposed to, actively infected with, or recovered from COVID-19 were included in the dataset. The repertoires were released in a freely available public database intended as a resource for research on the immune response to SARS-CoV-2.

Reading from cysteine to phenylalanine, the CDR3 counts 15 amino acids. The CDR3 DNA has 45 bases and is translated from base 1. V and J are trimmed by 5 bases and 7 bases, and the gene matches miss 9 bases of the junction. CDR1 MNHEY and CDR2 SVGAGI are derived from the germline V gene. The immunoSEQ Assay, a bias-controlled multiplex PCR, was used to amplify TCRbeta CDR3 regions from genomic DNA. In the source study's methods: Nucleated cell counts per sample were estimated from amplification of reference gene primers within the assay. Sequence reads were collapsed and filtered to measure the absolute abundance of every unique TCRbeta CDR3 rearrangement. For each sample, productive Simpson clonality was calculated by taking the square root of Simpson's diversity index across productive rearrangements. TCRdb's version of the immuneACCESS table is confined to in-frame rearrangements and falls short of the full clone set. An unresolved V gene accounts for under half of the shortfall where checked; the remainder is of unknown origin. Clone size and V and J calls were adopted from that table, with D and trimming inferred from the DNA. For this sample there are roughly 120,000 clones; more than 70% appear just once. Of the sample, 1.5% to 2% falls within the top ten clones.

Collaborating institutions collected whole blood in K2EDTA tubes following their own protocols. Collaborator samples were shipped for TCRbeta analysis as frozen whole blood, isolated PBMCs, or DNA extracted from either sample type. The study at large found these results: Clinical and demographic metadata were provided uncurated, with the amount varying by source and participant.

Points on this clone: There is no known antigen for this receptor. No qualities accompany the bases; no much larger clone lies one base away.

The sequence derives from a man in his 70s with acute or convalescent COVID-19. The V and J genes are TRBV6-5 and TRBJ2-3, and 10 junctional nucleotides match TRBD2. Source material: peripheral blood. The CDR3 reads CASSPGLAAVNTQYF. Read as DNA, the sequence is TGTGCCAGCAGTCCAGGACTAGCGGCGGTTAATACGCAGTATTTT.